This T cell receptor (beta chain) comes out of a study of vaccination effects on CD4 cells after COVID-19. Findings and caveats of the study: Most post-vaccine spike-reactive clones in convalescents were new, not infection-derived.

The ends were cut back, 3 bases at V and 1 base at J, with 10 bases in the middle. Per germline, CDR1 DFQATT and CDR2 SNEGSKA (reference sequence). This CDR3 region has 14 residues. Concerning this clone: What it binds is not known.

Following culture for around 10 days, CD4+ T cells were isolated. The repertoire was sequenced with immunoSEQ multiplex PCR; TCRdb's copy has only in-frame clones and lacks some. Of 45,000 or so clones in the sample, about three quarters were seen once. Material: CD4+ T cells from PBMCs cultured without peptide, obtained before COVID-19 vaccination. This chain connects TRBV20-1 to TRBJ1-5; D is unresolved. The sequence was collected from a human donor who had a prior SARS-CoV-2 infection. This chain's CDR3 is CSASTLYSNQPQHF. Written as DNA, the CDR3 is TGCAGTGCTAGTACACTTTACAGCAATCAGCCCCAGCATTTT.